One and the same sample provided the 8 T cell receptor beta chains below, sequenced in a study of Tregs in tolerant kidney transplant recipients. The method was immunoSEQ multiplex PCR; TCRdb's version includes in-frame clones alone and lacks a portion of them. The data hold approximately 100,000 clones, with roughly 93% observed a single time. The specimen was CD4+ T cells from blood, collected before the transplant. The receptors shown here come from a human donor who received a combined kidney and bone marrow transplant.

The chain couples TRBV7-9 to TRBJ2-7; D unclear. CDR1 is SEHNR, CDR2 FQNEAQ, per germline (reference sequence). CDR3 length: 14 amino acids. The germline V and J ends were trimmed by 3 bases and 1 base, with 10 bases remaining between them. CDR3 sequence (DNA): TGTGCCAGCAGCTTGCAGTCAATGTCCTACGAGCAGTACTTC. Amino acids: CASSLQSMSYEQYF.

This clone was counted a single time. The J gene is TRBJ1-2, the V gene TRBV6-1, with D possibly matching TRBD1 (5 bases). Germline values: CDR1 MNHNS, CDR2 SASEGT. V was trimmed by 4 bases and J by 6 bases, leaving 9 bases between them. There are 12 residues in the CDR3. The CDR3 loop reads CASSARVDGYTF. Written as DNA, the CDR3 is TGTGCCAGCAGTGCCAGGGTGGATGGCTACACCTTC.

The J gene is TRBJ2-2, the V gene TRBV5-1; D is perhaps TRBD1 (6 bases). From germline, CDR1 is SGHRS and CDR2 YFSETQ. There are 16 residues in the CDR3. Trimming stripped 0 bases from V and 2 bases from J, with 11 bases between. The CDR3 DNA reads as TGCGCCAGCAGCTTGGCTGAAGGGGGAAACACCGGGGAGCTGTTTTTT. This translates into CASSLAEGGNTGELFF. The complete variable domain, with remaining parts taken from reference TRBV5-1 and TRBJ2-2, reads KAGVTQTPRYLIKTRGQQVTLSCSPISGHRSVSWYQQTPGQGLQFLFEYFSETQRNKGNFPGRFSGRQFSNSRSEMNVSTLELGDSALYLCASSLAEGGNTGELFFGEGSRLTVL.

This clone has a single count. This chain uses TRBV4-3 with TRBJ1-4; 8 bases line up with TRBD1. J lost 8 bases, V lost 2 bases, and 7 bases had no gene match. The CDR3 spans 15 residues. Germline V gene sequence: CDR1 LGHNA, CDR2 YSLEER. CDR3 amino acids: CASSQPGGLKEKLFF. CDR3 DNA: TGCGCCAGCAGCCAACCAGGGGGCCTAAAAGAAAAACTGTTTTTT.

The genes are TRBV5-4 and TRBJ2-7; D gene uncertain. The germline V gene has CDR1 SGHNT and CDR2 YYREEE (reference sequence). The CDR3 is 12 amino acids. Deletions cut 2 bases from V and 7 bases from J, with 10 bases between. The CDR3 reads CASSFPREEQYF. Here the CDR3 DNA reads TGTGCCAGCAGCTTCCCAAGAGAAGAGCAGTACTTC.

The V call is TRBV19, the J call TRBJ2-2, with 8 bases that match TRBD2. V lost 11 bases to trimming and J lost 3 bases; unmatched junction nucleotides: 11. There are 15 residues in the CDR3. CDR1 and CDR2 from the germline V gene are LNHDA and SQIVND (reference sequence). Here the CDR3 reads CAVKSGRVDTGELFF. The CDR3, as DNA: TGTGCCGTCAAGAGCGGGAGAGTAGACACCGGGGAGCTGTTTTTT.

This chain joins TRBV5-1 and TRBJ1-3; D is undetermined. The germline V and J ends were trimmed by 1 base and 0 bases, with 8 bases remaining between them. Germline V CDR1 and CDR2: SGHRS, YFSETQ. This CDR3 comprises 15 residues. The CDR3: CASSLLPLSGNTIYF. For the CDR3, the DNA is TGCGCCAGCAGCTTGTTACCACTCTCTGGAAACACCATATATTTT. The entire variable domain, with the rest obtained from reference TRBV5-1 and TRBJ1-3, is as follows: KAGVTQTPRYLIKTRGQQVTLSCSPISGHRSVSWYQQTPGQGLQFLFEYFSETQRNKGNFPGRFSGRQFSNSRSEMNVSTLELGDSALYLCASSLLPLSGNTIYFGEGSWLTVV.

V and J are TRBV10-1 and TRBJ2-5; 8 positions agree with TRBD1. The CDR3 covers 16 residues. The V segment lost 6 bases and the J segment 3 bases; nucleotides outside the gene matches: 12. Germline V CDR1 and CDR2: WNHNN, SYGVQD (reference sequence). The CDR3 nucleotides are TGCGCCAGCAGAACCAAGCCGGGACAGGCTGAAGAGACCCAGTACTTC. As protein: CASRTKPGQAEETQYF.